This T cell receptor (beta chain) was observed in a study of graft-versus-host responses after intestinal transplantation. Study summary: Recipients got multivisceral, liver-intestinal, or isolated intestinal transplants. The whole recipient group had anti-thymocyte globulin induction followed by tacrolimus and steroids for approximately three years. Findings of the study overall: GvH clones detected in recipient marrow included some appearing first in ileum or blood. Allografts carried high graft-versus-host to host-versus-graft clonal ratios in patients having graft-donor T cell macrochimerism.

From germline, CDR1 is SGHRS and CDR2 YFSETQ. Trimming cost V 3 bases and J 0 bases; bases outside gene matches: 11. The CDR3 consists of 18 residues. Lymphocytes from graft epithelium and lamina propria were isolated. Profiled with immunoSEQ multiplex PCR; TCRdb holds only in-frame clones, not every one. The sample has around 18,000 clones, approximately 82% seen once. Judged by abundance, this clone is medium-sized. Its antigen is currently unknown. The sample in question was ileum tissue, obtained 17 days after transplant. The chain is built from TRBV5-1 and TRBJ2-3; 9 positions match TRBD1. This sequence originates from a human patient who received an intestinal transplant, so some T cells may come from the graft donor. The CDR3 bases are TGCGCCAGCAGCTCCGGAAAACAGGGGGCCCGTAGCACAGATACGCAGTATTTT. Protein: CASSSGKQGARSTDTQYF.